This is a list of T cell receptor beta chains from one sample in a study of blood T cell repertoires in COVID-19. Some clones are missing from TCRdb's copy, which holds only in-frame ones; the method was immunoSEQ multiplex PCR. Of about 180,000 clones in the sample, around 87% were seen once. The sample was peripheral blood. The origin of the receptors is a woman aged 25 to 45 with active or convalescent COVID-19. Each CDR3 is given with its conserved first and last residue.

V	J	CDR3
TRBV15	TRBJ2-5	CATSRDFPGTGRQETQYF
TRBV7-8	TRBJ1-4	CASSLEQGYEKLFF
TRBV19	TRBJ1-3	CASSAGPPYFSGNTIYF
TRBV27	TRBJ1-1	CASSLGPNTEAFF
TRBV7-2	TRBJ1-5	CASSSTLQGNQPQHF
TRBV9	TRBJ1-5	CASSGGTSQPQHF
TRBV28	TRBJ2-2	CASSIGGSGELFF
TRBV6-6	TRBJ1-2	CASSDSTENYGYTF
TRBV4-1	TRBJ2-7	CASSPRQGLDYEQYF
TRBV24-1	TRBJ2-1	CATSDSIKTSGSQSEQFF
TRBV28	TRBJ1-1	CASSLLQEEAFF
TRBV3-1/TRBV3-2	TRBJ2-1	CASSQDIGDQPYNEQFF
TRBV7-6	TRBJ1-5	CASSLTVYSNQPQHF
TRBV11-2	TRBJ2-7	CASSLTVDYEQYF
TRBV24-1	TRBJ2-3	CATSDADRGRLNTQYF
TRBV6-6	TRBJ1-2	CASSYDRVYGYTF
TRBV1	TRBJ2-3	CTSKEGATDTQYF
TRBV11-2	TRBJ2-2	CASRPLAGGNTGELFF
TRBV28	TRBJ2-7	CASSFPSGTTRSYEQYF
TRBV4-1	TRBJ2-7	CASSQEVRQDYEQYF
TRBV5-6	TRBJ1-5	CASSLEGGRFNQPQHF
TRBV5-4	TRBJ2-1	CASSLMVGGPGNEQFF
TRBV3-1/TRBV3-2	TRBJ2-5	CASSQGIQETQYF
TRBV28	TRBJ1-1	CASSPRQGGTEAFF
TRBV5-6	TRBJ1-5	CASSLWSSAFNQPQHF
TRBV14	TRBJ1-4	CASSQSRGTGDEKLFF
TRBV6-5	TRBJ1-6	CASSLGGAGNSPLHF
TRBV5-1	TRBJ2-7	CASSLAQNYEQYF
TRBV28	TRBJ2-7	CASSTGQGAREQYF
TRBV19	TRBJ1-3	CASSYSGTGGNTIYF
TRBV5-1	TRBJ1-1	CASSHEYRGGGTEAFF
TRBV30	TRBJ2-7	CAWSVLGGVRNEQYF
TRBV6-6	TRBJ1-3	CASTQGTGNTIYF
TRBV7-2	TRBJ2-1	CASSSGLAGGDEQFF
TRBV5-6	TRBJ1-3	CASSLEFSRAGLSGNTIYF
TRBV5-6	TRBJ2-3	CASSLLPGVSDSSTDTQYF
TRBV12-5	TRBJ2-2	CASATYPNTGELFF
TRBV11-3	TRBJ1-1	CASSSRDLNTEAFF
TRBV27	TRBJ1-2	CASSWGRDNYGYTF
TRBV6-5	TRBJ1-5	CASRPNRGHNQPQHF